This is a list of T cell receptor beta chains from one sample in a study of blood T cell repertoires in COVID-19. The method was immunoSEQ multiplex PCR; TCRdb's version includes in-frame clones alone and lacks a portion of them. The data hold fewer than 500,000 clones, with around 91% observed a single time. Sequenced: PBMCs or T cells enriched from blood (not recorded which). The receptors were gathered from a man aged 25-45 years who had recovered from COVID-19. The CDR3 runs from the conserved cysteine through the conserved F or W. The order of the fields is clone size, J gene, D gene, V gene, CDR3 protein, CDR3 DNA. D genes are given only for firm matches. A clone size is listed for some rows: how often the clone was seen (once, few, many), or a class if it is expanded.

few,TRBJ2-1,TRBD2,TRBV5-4,CASSFLAGGGNEQFF,TGTGCCAGCAGCTTCCTAGCGGGAGGGGGGAATGAGCAGTTCTTC
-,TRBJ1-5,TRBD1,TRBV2,CASSKQGFSNQPQHF,TGTGCCAGCAGTAAACAGGGGTTCAGCAATCAGCCCCAGCATTTT
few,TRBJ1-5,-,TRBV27,CASSDDNNQPQHF,TGTGCCAGCAGTGATGACAACAATCAGCCCCAGCATTTT
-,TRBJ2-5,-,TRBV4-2,CASSPNSEETQYF,TGTGCCAGCAGCCCCAACTCGGAAGAGACCCAGTACTTC
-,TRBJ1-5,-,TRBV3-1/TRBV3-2,CASSRTGNQPQHF,TGTGCCAGCAGCCGAACGGGAAATCAGCCCCAGCATTTT
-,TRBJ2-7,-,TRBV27,CATRGTRSYEQYF,TGTGCCACCAGGGGGACTAGGTCCTACGAGCAGTACTTC
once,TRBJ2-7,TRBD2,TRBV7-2,CASSLEAGGPYEQYF,TGTGCCAGCAGCTTAGAGGCGGGAGGGCCATACGAGCAGTACTTC
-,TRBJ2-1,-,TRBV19,CASGTRTPRANEQFF,TGTGCCAGTGGCACCCGGACTCCCCGGGCCAATGAGCAGTTCTTC
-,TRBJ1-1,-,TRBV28,CASSLGVGAFF,TGTGCCAGCAGTTTAGGTGTCGGAGCTTTCTTT
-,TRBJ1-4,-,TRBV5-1,CASSLSTGGVEKLFF,TGCGCCAGCAGCTTGTCTACAGGCGGAGTGGAAAAACTGTTTTTT
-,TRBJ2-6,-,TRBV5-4,CASSVFSSGANVLTF,TGTGCCAGCAGCGTATTTAGCTCTGGGGCCAACGTCCTGACTTTC
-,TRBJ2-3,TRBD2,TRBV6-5,CASRLAGGLDTQYF,TGTGCCAGCAGATTAGCGGGAGGCCTAGATACGCAGTATTTT
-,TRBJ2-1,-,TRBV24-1,CATSDTGLTSYNEQFF,TGTGCCACCAGTGATACAGGCTTAACCTCCTACAATGAGCAGTTCTTC
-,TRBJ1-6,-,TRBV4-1,CASALRAGSPLHF,TGCGCCAGCGCCCTCCGGGCAGGGTCACCCCTCCACTTT
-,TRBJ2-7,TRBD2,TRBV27,CASSLAGGLSYEQYF,TGTGCCAGCAGTCTAGCGGGAGGCCTCTCCTACGAGCAGTACTTC
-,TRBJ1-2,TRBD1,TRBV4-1,CASSQRPSGTGSAYGYTF,TGCGCCAGCAGCCAACGTCCGTCCGGGACAGGGTCGGCTTACGGCTACACCTTC
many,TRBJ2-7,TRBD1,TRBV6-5,CASSWVQGVSYEQYF,TGTGCCAGCAGTTGGGTACAGGGGGTCTCCTACGAGCAGTACTTC
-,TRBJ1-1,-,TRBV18,CASSPTEARVGTEAFF,TGTGCCAGCTCACCGACCGAGGCCAGGGTCGGCACTGAAGCTTTCTTT
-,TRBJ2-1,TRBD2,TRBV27,CASSYGRTYNEQFF,TGTGCCAGCAGTTACGGGAGGACCTACAATGAGCAGTTCTTC
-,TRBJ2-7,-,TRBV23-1,CANTTRTVHEQYF,TGCGCCAACACGACTAGGACCGTCCACGAGCAGTACTTC
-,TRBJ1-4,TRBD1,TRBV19,CASSMTGAGNEKLFF,TGTGCCAGTAGTATGACAGGGGCCGGTAATGAAAAACTGTTTTTT
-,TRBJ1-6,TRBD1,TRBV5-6,CASSSGQLSSYNSPLHF,TGTGCCAGCAGCTCGGGACAGCTCAGCTCCTATAATTCACCCCTCCACTTT
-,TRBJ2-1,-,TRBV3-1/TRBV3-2,CASSSADYSYNEQFF,TGTGCCAGCAGCTCCGCGGACTACAGTTACAATGAGCAGTTCTTC
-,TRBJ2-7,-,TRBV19,CASSIGGSYEQYF,TGTGCCAGTAGTATAGGCGGAAGCTACGAGCAGTACTTC
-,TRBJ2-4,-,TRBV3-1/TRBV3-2,CASSHKGLRGDIQYF,TGTGCCAGCAGCCATAAGGGACTCCGAGGGGACATTCAGTACTTC
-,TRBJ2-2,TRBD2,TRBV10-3,CAIRRGGPPGELFF,TGTGCCATCAGGCGGGGAGGGCCACCCGGGGAGCTGTTTTTT
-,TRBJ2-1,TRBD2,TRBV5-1,CASSLAKTSGSDEQFF,TGCGCCAGCAGCTTGGCCAAGACTAGCGGGAGTGACGAGCAGTTCTTC
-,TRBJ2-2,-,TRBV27,CASSLERPGELFF,TGTGCCAGCAGTTTAGAGCGACCCGGGGAGCTGTTTTTT
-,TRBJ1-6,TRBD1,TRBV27,CASSLSMEGASISPLHF,TGTGCCAGCAGTTTATCGATGGAGGGGGCGTCGATTTCACCCCTCCACTTT
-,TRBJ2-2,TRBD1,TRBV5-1,CASSWGQGSTGELFF,TGCGCCAGCAGCTGGGGACAGGGAAGCACCGGGGAGCTGTTTTTT
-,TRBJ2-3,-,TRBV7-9,CASSLEGHTQYF,TGTGCCAGCAGCCTTGAGGGCCATACGCAGTATTTT
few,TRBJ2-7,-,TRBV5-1,CASSLSGVQGIEQYF,TGCGCCAGCAGCTTGAGTGGGGTGCAGGGGATCGAGCAGTACTTC
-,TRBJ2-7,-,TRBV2,CASLQVSYEQYF,TGTGCCAGCCTACAGGTTTCCTACGAGCAGTACTTC
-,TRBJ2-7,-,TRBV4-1,CASSQEASEDYEQYF,TGCGCCAGCAGCCAAGAGGCTAGCGAAGACTACGAGCAGTACTTC
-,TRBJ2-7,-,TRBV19,CASSISSQGHYEQYF,TGTGCCAGTAGTATTAGTTCCCAGGGACACTACGAGCAGTACTTC
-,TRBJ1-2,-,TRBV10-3,CAISGSGPNYGYTF,TGTGCCATCAGTGGCTCTGGGCCTAACTATGGCTACACCTTC
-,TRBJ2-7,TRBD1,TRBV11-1,CASSLSRDRFYEQYF,TGTGCCAGCAGCTTATCTCGGGACAGATTCTACGAGCAGTACTTC
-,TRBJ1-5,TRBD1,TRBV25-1,CASRGQDSNQPQHF,TGTGCCAGCAGGGGACAGGATAGCAATCAGCCCCAGCATTTT
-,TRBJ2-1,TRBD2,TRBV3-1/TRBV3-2,CASSQGTSGSGNEQFF,TGTGCCAGCAGCCAAGGGACTAGCGGGAGCGGCAATGAGCAGTTCTTC
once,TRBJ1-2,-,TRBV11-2,CASSLDLQGWDYGYTF,TGTGCCAGCAGCTTAGATCTACAGGGCTGGGACTATGGCTACACCTTC
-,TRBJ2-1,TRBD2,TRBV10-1,CASSDSSGSGHEQFF,TGCGCCAGCAGTGATTCTAGCGGGAGTGGGCATGAGCAGTTCTTC
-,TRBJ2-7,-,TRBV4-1,CASSPLLSGVYNEQYF,TGCGCCAGCAGTCCTCTACTTTCCGGGGTCTACAACGAGCAGTACTTC
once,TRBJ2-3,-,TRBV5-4,CASSLRLQTSTDTQYF,TGTGCCAGCAGCCTGCGACTGCAAACTAGCACAGATACGCAGTATTTT
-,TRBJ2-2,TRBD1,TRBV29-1,CSVGQGAYTGELFF,TGCAGCGTTGGGCAGGGGGCTTACACCGGGGAGCTGTTTTTT
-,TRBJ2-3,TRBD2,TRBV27,CASSPGLAGGLGTDTQYF,TGTGCCAGCAGTCCTGGACTAGCGGGAGGGCTTGGGACAGATACGCAGTATTTT
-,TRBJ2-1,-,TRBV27,CASSTAGQSYNEQFF,TGTGCCAGCAGCACGGCAGGGCAGTCCTACAATGAGCAGTTCTTC
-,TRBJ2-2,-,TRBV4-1,CASSQKTGDTGELFF,TGCGCCAGCAGCCAGAAGACAGGAGACACCGGGGAGCTGTTTTTT
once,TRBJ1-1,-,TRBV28,CASTPPGGLRTEAFF,TGTGCCAGCACCCCCCCCGGGGGGTTGAGGACTGAAGCTTTCTTT